A selection of T cell receptor beta chains follows, all from one sample in a study of blood T cell repertoires in COVID-19. The data were produced by immunoSEQ multiplex PCR, yet TCRdb's version contains in-frame clones alone and is incomplete. The table has 150,000 to 200,000 clones, 87% seen once. Sequences were obtained from peripheral blood. These receptors originate from a man aged 60 to 75 with active or convalescent COVID-19. The CDR3 runs from the conserved cysteine through the conserved F or W. A D gene is named only where the DNA matches it firmly. Size tells how often a clone was seen (once, few, many) or the class of an expanded clone, and some rows leave it out.

v_gene,len,j_gene,abundance,d_gene,CDR3nt,CDR3aa
TRBV18,14,TRBJ1-2,.,.,TGTGCCAGCTCACCAGAGGCCCTTAACTATGGCTACACCTTC,CASSPEALNYGYTF
TRBV6-5,15,TRBJ2-5,.,TRBD2,TGTGCCAGCAAACCGACTAGCGGGGGCGGAGAGACCCAGTACTTC,CASKPTSGGGETQYF
TRBV24-1,14,TRBJ1-5,.,.,TGTGCCACCAGTGATTTGCGGAGCGGGCAGCCCCAGCATTTT,CATSDLRSGQPQHF
TRBV29-1,13,TRBJ2-7,.,TRBD1,TGCAGCATCCGGGACAGGGGACCCTACGAGCAGTACTTC,CSIRDRGPYEQYF
TRBV24-1,15,TRBJ1-2,.,TRBD1,TGTGCCACCAGTGATTTTGAAGGGGGCACGGATGGCTACACCTTC,CATSDFEGGTDGYTF
TRBV5-5,15,TRBJ1-5,.,TRBD1,TGTGCCAGCAGCTTTACAGGGGGCAGGAATCAGCCCCAGCATTTT,CASSFTGGRNQPQHF
TRBV19,14,TRBJ2-2,.,TRBD1,TGTGCCAGTGGACAGGGGAGGGACACCGGGGAGCTGTTTTTT,CASGQGRDTGELFF
TRBV3-1/TRBV3-2,14,TRBJ1-1,.,.,TGTGCCAGCAGCGATGTCTTTATGAGGGCTGAAGCTTTCTTT,CASSDVFMRAEAFF
TRBV6-1,14,TRBJ2-7,.,TRBD1,TGTGCCAGCAGTGAAGGGACAGGGACGCTCAGGCAGTACTTC,CASSEGTGTLRQYF
TRBV25-1,14,TRBJ1-1,.,.,TGTGCCAGCAGTGATCACTTCAGGGGCACTGAAGCTTTCTTT,CASSDHFRGTEAFF
TRBV5-1,15,TRBJ1-1,.,.,TGCGCCAGCAGCTCCACCGCAGGGGTGGGGACTGAAGCTTTCTTT,CASSSTAGVGTEAFF
TRBV4-1,15,TRBJ1-3,once,.,TGCGCCAGCAGCCTACGGACTTCTGCTGGAAACACCATATATTTT,CASSLRTSAGNTIYF
TRBV18,14,TRBJ2-3,once,.,TGTGCCAGCTCACCACCCGAGAACACAGATACGCAGTATTTT,CASSPPENTDTQYF
TRBV30,13,TRBJ1-1,.,.,TGTGCCTGGAGTGTAGACAGGAACACTGAAGCTTTCTTT,CAWSVDRNTEAFF
TRBV19,15,TRBJ1-5,few,.,TGTGCCAGTAGTATCTGGGGCTTTAGCAATCAGCCCCAGCATTTT,CASSIWGFSNQPQHF
TRBV19,14,TRBJ2-7,.,TRBD1,TGTGCCAGTAGTGCCGGGACAGGGCCCTACGAGCAGTACTTC,CASSAGTGPYEQYF
TRBV6-1,17,TRBJ2-5,.,TRBD2,TGTGCCAGCAGTGTGAGACTAGCGGGGGGGCCAGGAGAGACCCAGTACTTC,CASSVRLAGGPGETQYF
TRBV20-1,15,TRBJ2-5,.,.,TGCAGTGCTAGTCCCGCGGACAGCGTAAGGGAGACCCAGTACTTC,CSASPADSVRETQYF
TRBV5-1,16,TRBJ1-6,.,TRBD1,TGCGCCAGCAGAATGAAGACAGGGAATTATAATTCACCCCTCCACTTT,CASRMKTGNYNSPLHF
TRBV7-2,15,TRBJ1-5,.,.,TGTGCCAGCAGCCCCCAGGGGAATGGCAATCAGCCCCAGCATTTT,CASSPQGNGNQPQHF
TRBV6-5,14,TRBJ1-1,.,.,TGTGCCAGCAGTACAAGACATTCCCCCACTGAAGCTTTCTTT,CASSTRHSPTEAFF
TRBV24-1,17,TRBJ2-2,.,TRBD2,TGTGCCACCAGTGAGAGGAGACTAGCGGGGGTGGCCGGGGAGCTGTTTTTT,CATSERRLAGVAGELFF
TRBV5-6,14,TRBJ1-1,.,.,TGTGCCAGCAGCCCCGGACTCCCTACCACTGAAGCTTTCTTT,CASSPGLPTTEAFF
TRBV6-1,12,TRBJ1-2,once,.,TGTGCCTGCAGACGGTCCGTCTATGGCTACACCTTC,CACRRSVYGYTF
TRBV5-1,14,TRBJ1-4,.,TRBD1,TGCGCCAGCAGCCCCGGACAGGGGGGTGAAAAACTGTTTTTT,CASSPGQGGEKLFF
TRBV5-1,17,TRBJ2-3,once,.,TGCGCCAGCAGCTGGGGGGATGCGACAGTAAGCACAGATACGCAGTATTTT,CASSWGDATVSTDTQYF
TRBV29-1,14,TRBJ1-6,.,TRBD1,TGCAGCGTGAGGACAGGGACGCGGAATTCACCCCTCCACTTT,CSVRTGTRNSPLHF
TRBV3-1/TRBV3-2,15,TRBJ2-5,.,TRBD2,TGTGCCAGCAGGCGGGGGACTAGCGGACAAGAGACCCAGTACTTC,CASRRGTSGQETQYF
TRBV15,15,TRBJ1-4,.,.,TGTGCCACCAGCCGGGGGGGGGCAGGAAATGAAAAACTGTTTTTT,CATSRGGAGNEKLFF
TRBV6-1,15,TRBJ2-2,.,TRBD1,TGTGCCAGCAGTGAGACAGGGGCGGTCACCGGGGAGCTGTTTTTT,CASSETGAVTGELFF
TRBV5-1,16,TRBJ1-1,.,.,TGCGCCAGCAGCAACCGGGAGGGCAGGATGGGCACTGAAGCTTTCTTT,CASSNREGRMGTEAFF
TRBV5-6,17,TRBJ2-7,.,TRBD1,TGTGCCAGCACCCTGGGACAGGGGGCGCGTATTTTCTACGAGCAGTACTTC,CASTLGQGARIFYEQYF
TRBV29-1,14,TRBJ1-6,.,TRBD1,TGCAGCGTCCGGACAGGGGGCGTGGGATCACCCCTCCACTTT,CSVRTGGVGSPLHF
TRBV7-2,13,TRBJ2-3,.,.,TGTGCCAGCAGCTCTCAGGGTGCAGATACGCAGTATTTT,CASSSQGADTQYF
TRBV19,13,TRBJ2-3,.,.,TGTGCCAGTAGTTGGGGCAGCTCAGATACGCAGTATTTT,CASSWGSSDTQYF
TRBV12-5,12,TRBJ1-6,once,.,TGTGCTAGTGGAAAAGGTGACAGATCCCTCCACTTT,CASGKGDRSLHF
TRBV5-4,16,TRBJ1-4,.,.,TGTGCCAGCAGCCCCGGGACTGTCGGCACTAATGAAAAACTGTTTTTT,CASSPGTVGTNEKLFF
TRBV5-1,12,TRBJ1-1,.,TRBD1,TGCGCCAGCAGACGGGACAGCACTGAAGCTTTCTTT,CASRRDSTEAFF
TRBV27,15,TRBJ1-6,once,.,TGTGCCAGCAGTTTAACAGGGATCCATAATTCACCCCTCCACTTT,CASSLTGIHNSPLHF
TRBV2,18,TRBJ2-5,.,TRBD1,TGTGCCAGCAGAGGCCGGGACAGGGGCTTCCGCCCACCGGGGACCCAGTACTTC,CASRGRDRGFRPPGTQYF
TRBV4-1,14,TRBJ1-1,.,.,TGCGCCAGCAGCCAAGTAAGGGGTGGCACTGAAGCTTTCTTT,CASSQVRGGTEAFF
TRBV18,16,TRBJ2-1,.,.,TGTGCCAGCTCACCCAACGAACAGACCATCTACAATGAGCAGTTCTTC,CASSPNEQTIYNEQFF